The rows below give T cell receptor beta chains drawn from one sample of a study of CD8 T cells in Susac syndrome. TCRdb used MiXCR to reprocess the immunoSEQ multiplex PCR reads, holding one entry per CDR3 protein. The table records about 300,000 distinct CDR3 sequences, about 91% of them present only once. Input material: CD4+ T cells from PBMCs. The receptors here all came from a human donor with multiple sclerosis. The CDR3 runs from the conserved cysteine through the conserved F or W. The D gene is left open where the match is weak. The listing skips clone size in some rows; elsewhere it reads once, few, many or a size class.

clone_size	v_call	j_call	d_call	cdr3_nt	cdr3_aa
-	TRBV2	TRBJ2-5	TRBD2	TGTGCCAGCAGTGAAGCGGGACTAGCGGGGGGAGGAGAGACCCAGTACTTC	CASSEAGLAGGGETQYF
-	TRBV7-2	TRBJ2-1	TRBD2	TGTGCCAGCAGCTTTAGCGGGATCAATTACAATGAGCAGTTCTTC	CASSFSGINYNEQFF
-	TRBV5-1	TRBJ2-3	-	TGCGCCAGCAGCTTGGGGAGGGCCTCCCCGACAGATACGCAGTATTTT	CASSLGRASPTDTQYF
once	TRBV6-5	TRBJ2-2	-	TGTGCCAGCAGTTACTGGGACACCGGGGAGCTGTTTTTT	CASSYWDTGELFF
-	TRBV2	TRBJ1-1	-	TGTGCCAGCCACGGATTGATAAACACTGAAGCTTTCTTT	CASHGLINTEAFF
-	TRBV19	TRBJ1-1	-	TGTGCCAGTAGTACGACCCTGAACACTGAAGCTTTCTTT	CASSTTLNTEAFF
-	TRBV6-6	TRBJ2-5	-	TGTGCCAGCAAGGGGGGACAAGAGACCCAGTACTTC	CASKGGQETQYF
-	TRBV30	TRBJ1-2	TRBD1	TGTGCCTGGAGTGCACCGTCCAGGGGGCGCTCGGGCGGCTACACCTTC	CAWSAPSRGRSGGYTF
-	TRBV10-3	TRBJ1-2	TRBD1	TGTGCCATCAGTGGAACCCCAGGGGGCGACTATGGCTACACCTTC	CAISGTPGGDYGYTF
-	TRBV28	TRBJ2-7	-	TGTGCCAGTCTTCCCCTCCGGGACGGATCCTACGAGCAGTACTTC	CASLPLRDGSYEQYF
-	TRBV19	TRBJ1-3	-	TGTGCCGCTGGGCCTGGAAACACCATATATTTT	CAAGPGNTIYF
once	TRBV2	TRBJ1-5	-	TGTGCCAGCAGTTCAAGGAGTTGGGCCCAGCATTTT	CASSSRSWAQHF
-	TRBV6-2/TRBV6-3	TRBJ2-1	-	TGTGCCAGCAGATCCGCGGGAATTGAGGGTGGGCAGTTCTTC	CASRSAGIEGGQFF
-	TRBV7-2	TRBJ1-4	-	TGTGCCAGCAGCTCCGAGCCCAGATCCAGAGGTGAAAAACTGTTTTTT	CASSSEPRSRGEKLFF
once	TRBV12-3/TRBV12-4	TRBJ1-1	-	TGTGCCAGCACCCCGACAGCGAACACTGAAGCTTTCTTT	CASTPTANTEAFF
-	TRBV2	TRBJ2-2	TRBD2	TGTGCCAGCAGTATAGCGGGGGGCACCGGGGAGCTGTTTTTT	CASSIAGGTGELFF
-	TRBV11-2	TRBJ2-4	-	TGTGCCAGCAGCTTAGTTTCTGGACGACGGGGTAACATTCAGTACTTC	CASSLVSGRRGNIQYF
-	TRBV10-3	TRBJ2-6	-	TGTGCCATCAGCGGACTATCTGGGGCCAACGTCCTGACTTTC	CAISGLSGANVLTF
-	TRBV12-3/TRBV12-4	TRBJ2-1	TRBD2	TGTGCCAGCAGTCCCGGGACTAGCACAACCCTGATCTACAATGAGCAGTTCTTC	CASSPGTSTTLIYNEQFF
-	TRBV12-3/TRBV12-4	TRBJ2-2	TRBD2	TGTGCCAGCAGTTTAGACCTAGCGGCCGGGGAGCTGTTTTTT	CASSLDLAAGELFF
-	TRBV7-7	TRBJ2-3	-	TGTGCTAGCAGCTCCGGGACGGTCATCACAGATACGCAGTATTTT	CASSSGTVITDTQYF
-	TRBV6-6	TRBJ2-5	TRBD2	TGTGCCGGCGCCGGGGGGGGAGAGACCCAGTACTTC	CAGAGGGETQYF
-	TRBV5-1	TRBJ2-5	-	TGCGCCAGCCGACCAGGGCAAGAGACCCAGTACTTC	CASRPGQETQYF
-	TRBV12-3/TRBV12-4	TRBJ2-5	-	TGTGCCAGCAGTCCCCGATCCGCGGCCGACCAAGAGACCCAGTACTTC	CASSPRSAADQETQYF
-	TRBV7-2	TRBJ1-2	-	TGTGCCAGCAGCCCTCGTGGGGGGGGCGCCTATGGCTACACCTTC	CASSPRGGGAYGYTF
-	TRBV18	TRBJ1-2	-	TGTGCCAGCTCGGATGCTACCCCTAGGGGCTACACCTTC	CASSDATPRGYTF
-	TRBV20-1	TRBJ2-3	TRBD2	TGCAGTGCTAGAAGGGACGGGGGGGCCTCAGATACGCAGTATTTT	CSARRDGGASDTQYF
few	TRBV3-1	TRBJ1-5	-	TGTGCCAGTAGCCAAGCGAATCAGCCCCAGCATTTT	CASSQANQPQHF
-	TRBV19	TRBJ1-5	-	TGTGCCAGTAGTAAGGCACAGGGTTTCAATCAGCCCCAGCATTTT	CASSKAQGFNQPQHF
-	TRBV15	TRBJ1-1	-	TGTGCCACCAGCAGAGATGGGGCGATGGACACTGAAGCTTTCTTT	CATSRDGAMDTEAFF
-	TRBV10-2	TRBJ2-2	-	TGCGCCAGCACTTTAGGACCCCCCGGGGAGCTGTTTTTT	CASTLGPPGELFF
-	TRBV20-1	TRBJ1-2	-	TGCAGTGCGCGCTGGGGGGCAGGCTACACCTTC	CSARWGAGYTF
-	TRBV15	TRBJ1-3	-	TGTGCCACCAGGGACTCTGGAAACACCATATATTTT	CATRDSGNTIYF
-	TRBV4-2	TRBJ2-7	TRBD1	TGTGCCAGCAGCCAAGAATTTAGGACAGGGGCTTCGGGTAAGCAGTACTTC	CASSQEFRTGASGKQYF
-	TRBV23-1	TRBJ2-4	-	TGCGCCAGCAGTCCTAAAATATCCCCCCCCAAACCTAAAAACATTCAGTACTTC	CASSPKISPPKPKNIQYF
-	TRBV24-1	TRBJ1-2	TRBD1	TGTGCCACCAGTGATCCTGACAGGGAGGGGAACTATGGCTACACCTTC	CATSDPDREGNYGYTF
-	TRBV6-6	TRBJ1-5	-	TGTGCCAGCCGCCCGACAGAATATAGCAATCAGCCCCAGCATTTT	CASRPTEYSNQPQHF
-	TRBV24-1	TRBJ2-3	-	TGTGCCACCAGTGGAAGCAGCCACACAGATACGCAGTATTTT	CATSGSSHTDTQYF
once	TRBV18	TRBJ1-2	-	TGTGCCAGCTCACCAGATTTCAGGACAGATTATGGCTACACCTTC	CASSPDFRTDYGYTF
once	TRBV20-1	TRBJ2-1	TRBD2	TGCAGTGCCAACCCTAGCGGGGGCTATTCCTACAATGAGCAGTTCTTC	CSANPSGGYSYNEQFF
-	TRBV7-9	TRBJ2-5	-	TGTGCCAGCAGCTTTAGGACAGCTCAAGAGACCCAGTACTTC	CASSFRTAQETQYF
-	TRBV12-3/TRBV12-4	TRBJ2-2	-	TGTGCCAGCAGTTTAGATTGGCAGAACACCGGGGAGCTGTTTTTT	CASSLDWQNTGELFF
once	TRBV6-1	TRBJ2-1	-	TGTGCCAGCAGTCCCCGACAGGATGGACGCTATTACAATGAGCAGTTCTTC	CASSPRQDGRYYNEQFF
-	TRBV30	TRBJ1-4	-	TGTGCCTGGAGTGGACAGCTTAATGAAAAACTGTTTTTT	CAWSGQLNEKLFF
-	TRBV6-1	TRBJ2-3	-	TGTGCCGCCAAAGTCCGGGACACCAGCACAGATACGCAGTATTTT	CAAKVRDTSTDTQYF